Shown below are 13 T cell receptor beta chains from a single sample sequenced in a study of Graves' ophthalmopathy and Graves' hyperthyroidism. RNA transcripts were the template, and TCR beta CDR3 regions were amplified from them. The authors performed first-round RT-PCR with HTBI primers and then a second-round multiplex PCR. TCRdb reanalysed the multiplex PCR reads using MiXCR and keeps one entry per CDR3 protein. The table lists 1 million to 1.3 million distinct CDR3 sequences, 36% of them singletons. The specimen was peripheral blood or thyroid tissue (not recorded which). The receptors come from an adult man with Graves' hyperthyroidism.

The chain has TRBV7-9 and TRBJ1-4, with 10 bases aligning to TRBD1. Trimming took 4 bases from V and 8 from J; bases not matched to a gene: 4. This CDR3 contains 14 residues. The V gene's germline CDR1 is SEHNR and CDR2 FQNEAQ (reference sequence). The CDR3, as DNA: TGTGCCAGCAGCTCGACAGGGGGCGCAGAAAAACTGTTTTTT. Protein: CASSSTGGAEKLFF.

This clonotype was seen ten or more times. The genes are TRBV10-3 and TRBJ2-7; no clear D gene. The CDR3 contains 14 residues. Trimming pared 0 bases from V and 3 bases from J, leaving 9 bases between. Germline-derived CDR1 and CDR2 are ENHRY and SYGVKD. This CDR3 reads CAISESGRDYEQYF. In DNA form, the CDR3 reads TGTGCCATCAGTGAGTCAGGTAGGGACTACGAGCAGTACTTC.

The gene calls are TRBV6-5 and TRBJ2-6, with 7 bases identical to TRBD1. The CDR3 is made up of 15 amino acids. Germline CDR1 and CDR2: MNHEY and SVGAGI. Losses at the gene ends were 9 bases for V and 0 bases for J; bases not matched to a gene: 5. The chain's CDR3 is CASRRGSSGANVLTF. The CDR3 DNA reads TGTGCCAGTCGCAGGGGGAGCTCTGGGGCCAACGTCCTGACTTTC.

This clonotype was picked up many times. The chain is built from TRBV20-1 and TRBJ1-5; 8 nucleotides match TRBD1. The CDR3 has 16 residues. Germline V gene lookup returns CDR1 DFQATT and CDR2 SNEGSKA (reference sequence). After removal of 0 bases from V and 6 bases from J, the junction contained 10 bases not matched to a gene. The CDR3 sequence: CSARDPRQGFGQPQHF. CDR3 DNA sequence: TGCAGTGCTAGAGATCCCCGACAGGGGTTTGGTCAGCCCCAGCATTTT.

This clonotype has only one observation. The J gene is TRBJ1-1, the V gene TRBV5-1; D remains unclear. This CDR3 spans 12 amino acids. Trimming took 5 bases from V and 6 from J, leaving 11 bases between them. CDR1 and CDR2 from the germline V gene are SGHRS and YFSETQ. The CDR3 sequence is CASSWDSSEAFF. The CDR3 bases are TGCGCCAGCAGTTGGGATAGCTCTGAAGCTTTCTTT.

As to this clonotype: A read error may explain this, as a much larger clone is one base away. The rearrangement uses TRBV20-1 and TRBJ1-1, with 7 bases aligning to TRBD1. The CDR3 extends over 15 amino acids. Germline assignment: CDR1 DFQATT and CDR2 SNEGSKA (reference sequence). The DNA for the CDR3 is TGCAGTGCTAGCCCGGGACAGCGAATGAACACTGAATCTTTCTTT. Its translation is CSASPGQRMNTESFF.

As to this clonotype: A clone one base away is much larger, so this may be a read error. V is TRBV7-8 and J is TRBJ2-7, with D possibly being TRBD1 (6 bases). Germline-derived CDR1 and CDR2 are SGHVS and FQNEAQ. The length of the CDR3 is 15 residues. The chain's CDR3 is CASGFDGTLAYEQYF. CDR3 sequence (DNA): TGTGCCAGCGGCTTCGACGGGACACTAGCCTACGAGCAGTACTTC.

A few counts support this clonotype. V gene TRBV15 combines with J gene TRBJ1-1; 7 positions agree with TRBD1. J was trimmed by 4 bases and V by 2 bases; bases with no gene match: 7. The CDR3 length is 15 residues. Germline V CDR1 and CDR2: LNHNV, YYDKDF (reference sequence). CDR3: CATSRKGAWGTEAFF. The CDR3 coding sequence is TGTGCCACCAGCAGAAAGGGGGCCTGGGGCACTGAAGCTTTCTTT.

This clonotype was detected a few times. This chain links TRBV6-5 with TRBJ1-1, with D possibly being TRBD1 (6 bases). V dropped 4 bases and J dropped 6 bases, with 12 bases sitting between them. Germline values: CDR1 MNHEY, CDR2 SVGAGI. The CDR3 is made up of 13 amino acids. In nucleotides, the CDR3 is TGTGCCAGCAGTTTCAGGGGACTAGCTGAAGCTTTCTTT. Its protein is CASSFRGLAEAFF.

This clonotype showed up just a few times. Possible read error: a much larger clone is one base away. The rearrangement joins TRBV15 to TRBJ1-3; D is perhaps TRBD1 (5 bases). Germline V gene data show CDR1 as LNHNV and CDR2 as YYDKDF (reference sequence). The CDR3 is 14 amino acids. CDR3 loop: CAAREIRGGNTIYF. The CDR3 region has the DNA TGTGCCGCCAGGGAGATAAGAGGTGGAAACACCATATATTTT.

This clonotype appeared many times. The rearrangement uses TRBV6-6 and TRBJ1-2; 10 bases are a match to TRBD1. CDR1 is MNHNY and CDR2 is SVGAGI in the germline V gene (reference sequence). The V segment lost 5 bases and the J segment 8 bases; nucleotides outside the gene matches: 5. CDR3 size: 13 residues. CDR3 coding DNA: TGTGCCAGCAGTCACGGGACAGGGGTCGGCTACACCTTC. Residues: CASSHGTGVGYTF.

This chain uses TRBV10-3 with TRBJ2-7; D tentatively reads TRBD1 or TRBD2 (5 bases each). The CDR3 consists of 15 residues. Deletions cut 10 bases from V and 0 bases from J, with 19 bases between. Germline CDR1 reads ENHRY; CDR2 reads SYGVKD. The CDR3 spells CASRSPGPRSYEQYF. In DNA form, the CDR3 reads TGTGCCAGCAGATCGCCGGGACCACGCTCCTACGAGCAGTACTTC.

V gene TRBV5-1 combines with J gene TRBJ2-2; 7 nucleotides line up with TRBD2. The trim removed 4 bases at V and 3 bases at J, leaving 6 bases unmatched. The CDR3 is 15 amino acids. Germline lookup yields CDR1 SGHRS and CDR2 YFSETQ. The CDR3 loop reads CASSRDGLDTGELFF. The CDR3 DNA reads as TGCGCCAGCAGCCGGGACGGACTAGACACCGGGGAGCTGTTTTTT.